This T cell receptor beta chain was recorded in a study of blood T cell repertoires in COVID-19. Only in-frame clones appear in the TCRdb table, and some are missing; sequencing was by immunoSEQ multiplex PCR. In the table there are about 69,000 clones, 75% to 85% of which are singletons. This TCR was sampled from a human donor in a cohort sampled during active COVID-19. Sequences were obtained from peripheral blood.

The CDR3 spells CASSPGGGQGRYGYTF. Written as DNA, the CDR3 is TGTGCCAGCAGTCCCGGGGGGGGACAGGGGCGGTATGGCTACACCTTC. J is TRBJ1-2 and V is TRBV9; 10 positions agree with TRBD1. The CDR3 has 16 amino acids. CDR1 SGDLS and CDR2 YYNGEE come from the germline V gene. The V gene end was trimmed by 5 bases and the J gene end by 5 bases; junction bases not matched to a gene: 12.